A selection of T cell receptor beta chains follows, all from one sample in a study of blood T cell repertoires in COVID-19. The method was immunoSEQ multiplex PCR; TCRdb's version includes in-frame clones alone and lacks a portion of them. The repertoire holds over 200,000 clones, with roughly 86% as singletons. The specimen was peripheral blood. Receptor source: a young woman with acute or convalescent COVID-19. Each CDR3 is given with its conserved first and last residue. Fields, in order: clone size, D gene, J gene, V gene, CDR3 protein, CDR3 DNA. A D gene is named only where the DNA matches it firmly. The size entry is marked missing in some rows and otherwise reads once, few, many or a size class.

abundance: -
d_gene: TRBD1
j_gene: TRBJ1-4
v_gene: TRBV5-1
CDR3aa: CASSLGFGQVVEKLFF
CDR3nt: TGCGCCAGCAGCTTGGGGTTCGGACAGGTGGTTGAAAAACTGTTTTTT

abundance: -
d_gene: -
j_gene: TRBJ2-5
v_gene: TRBV16
CDR3aa: CASSQSRQDQYF
CDR3nt: TGTGCCAGCAGCCAATCGAGACAGGACCAGTACTTC

abundance: -
d_gene: -
j_gene: TRBJ1-6
v_gene: TRBV11-3
CDR3aa: CASSLGQGFSPLHF
CDR3nt: TGTGCCAGCAGCTTAGGGCAGGGGTTTTCACCCCTCCACTTT

abundance: few
d_gene: -
j_gene: TRBJ2-1
v_gene: TRBV5-6
CDR3aa: CASSLVNLNEQFF
CDR3nt: TGTGCCAGCAGCTTGGTTAATCTCAATGAGCAGTTCTTC

abundance: -
d_gene: TRBD1
j_gene: TRBJ1-1
v_gene: TRBV27
CDR3aa: CATKQGASEAFF
CDR3nt: TGTGCCACCAAACAGGGGGCGAGTGAAGCTTTCTTT

abundance: -
d_gene: TRBD1
j_gene: TRBJ2-1
v_gene: TRBV6-5
CDR3aa: CASKQDRGGNEQFF
CDR3nt: TGTGCCAGCAAACAGGACAGGGGAGGCAATGAGCAGTTCTTC

abundance: -
d_gene: -
j_gene: TRBJ1-2
v_gene: TRBV12-2
CDR3aa: CASRLMGKAFYGYTF
CDR3nt: TGTGCAAGTCGCTTAATGGGCAAGGCTTTCTATGGCTACACCTTC

abundance: -
d_gene: TRBD1
j_gene: TRBJ1-3
v_gene: TRBV9
CDR3aa: CASSVARGLSGNTIYF
CDR3nt: TGTGCCAGCAGCGTAGCTAGGGGGCTCTCTGGAAACACCATATATTTT

abundance: once
d_gene: TRBD1
j_gene: TRBJ2-1
v_gene: TRBV12-5
CDR3aa: CASGSTRGNEQFF
CDR3nt: TGTGCTAGTGGTTCGACCAGGGGGAATGAGCAGTTCTTC

abundance: -
d_gene: TRBD1
j_gene: TRBJ2-5
v_gene: TRBV9
CDR3aa: CASSATGELRETQYF
CDR3nt: TGTGCCAGCAGCGCGACAGGGGAGCTGAGGGAGACCCAGTACTTC

abundance: -
d_gene: TRBD2
j_gene: TRBJ2-1
v_gene: TRBV4-1
CDR3aa: CASSYRAPLAGGGDEQFF
CDR3nt: TGCGCCAGCAGCTACAGAGCTCCACTAGCGGGAGGAGGCGATGAGCAGTTCTTC

abundance: -
d_gene: TRBD2
j_gene: TRBJ2-6
v_gene: TRBV19
CDR3aa: CASSIGRGIGANVLTF
CDR3nt: TGTGCCAGTAGTATAGGGCGGGGGATTGGGGCCAACGTCCTGACTTTC

abundance: -
d_gene: -
j_gene: TRBJ2-1
v_gene: TRBV9
CDR3aa: CASSFTYNEQFF
CDR3nt: TGTGCCAGCAGCTTCACCTACAATGAGCAGTTCTTC

abundance: -
d_gene: -
j_gene: TRBJ2-3
v_gene: TRBV19
CDR3aa: CASSIGQSFTDTQYF
CDR3nt: TGTGCCAGTAGTATAGGACAGAGCTTTACAGATACGCAGTATTTT

abundance: -
d_gene: TRBD2
j_gene: TRBJ2-2
v_gene: TRBV4-3
CDR3aa: CASSLVAGGGTGELFF
CDR3nt: TGCGCCAGCAGCCTCGTAGCGGGAGGGGGCACCGGGGAGCTGTTTTTT

abundance: -
d_gene: TRBD2
j_gene: TRBJ2-7
v_gene: TRBV18
CDR3aa: CASSPIASGRSYEQYF
CDR3nt: TGTGCCAGCTCACCGATCGCTAGCGGGAGGTCCTACGAGCAGTACTTC

abundance: -
d_gene: -
j_gene: TRBJ2-7
v_gene: TRBV27
CDR3aa: CASSTLLRPSYEQYF
CDR3nt: TGTGCCAGCAGCACCCTGCTGAGGCCCTCCTACGAGCAGTACTTC

abundance: -
d_gene: TRBD2
j_gene: TRBJ2-7
v_gene: TRBV7-9
CDR3aa: CASSSSGSLYEQYF
CDR3nt: TGTGCCAGCAGCTCTAGCGGGAGTCTCTACGAGCAGTACTTC

abundance: -
d_gene: -
j_gene: TRBJ1-4
v_gene: TRBV5-6
CDR3aa: CASSLSQGQNEKLFF
CDR3nt: TGTGCCAGCAGCTTGTCACAGGGCCAAAATGAAAAACTGTTTTTT

abundance: -
d_gene: TRBD1
j_gene: TRBJ2-1
v_gene: TRBV9
CDR3aa: CASSALPDRGNEQFF
CDR3nt: TGTGCCAGCAGTGCTCTTCCGGACAGGGGCAATGAGCAGTTCTTC

abundance: -
d_gene: TRBD1
j_gene: TRBJ2-7
v_gene: TRBV6-5
CDR3aa: CASSYFDRAYEQYF
CDR3nt: TGTGCCAGCAGTTACTTCGACAGGGCCTACGAGCAGTACTTC

abundance: once
d_gene: -
j_gene: TRBJ2-2
v_gene: TRBV5-1
CDR3aa: CASSFWQGVTGELFF
CDR3nt: TGCGCCAGCAGCTTTTGGCAGGGTGTTACCGGGGAGCTGTTTTTT

abundance: once
d_gene: -
j_gene: TRBJ2-1
v_gene: TRBV5-1
CDR3aa: CASRPDRPSYNEQFF
CDR3nt: TGCGCCAGCAGACCTGACAGGCCTTCATACAATGAGCAGTTCTTC

abundance: -
d_gene: -
j_gene: TRBJ1-5
v_gene: TRBV6-2/TRBV6-3
CDR3aa: CASSSRASNQPQHF
CDR3nt: TGTGCCAGCAGTTCCAGGGCTAGCAATCAGCCCCAGCATTTT

abundance: -
d_gene: TRBD1
j_gene: TRBJ1-1
v_gene: TRBV6-2/TRBV6-3
CDR3aa: CASSRDRGQREAFF
CDR3nt: TGTGCCAGCAGCCGGGACAGGGGGCAACGTGAAGCTTTCTTT

abundance: few
d_gene: -
j_gene: TRBJ2-1
v_gene: TRBV11-2
CDR3aa: CASSPIRGSSYNEQFF
CDR3nt: TGTGCCAGCAGCCCAATTCGTGGGAGCTCCTACAATGAGCAGTTCTTC

abundance: -
d_gene: TRBD2
j_gene: TRBJ2-7
v_gene: TRBV10-2
CDR3aa: CASSRTSGTSGYEQYF
CDR3nt: TGCGCCAGCAGTAGAACTTCCGGGACTAGCGGCTACGAGCAGTACTTC

abundance: -
d_gene: -
j_gene: TRBJ2-7
v_gene: TRBV7-2
CDR3aa: CASSLSNKRNEQYF
CDR3nt: TGTGCCAGCAGCTTAAGTAACAAGCGCAACGAGCAGTACTTC

abundance: -
d_gene: TRBD1
j_gene: TRBJ2-7
v_gene: TRBV3-1/TRBV3-2
CDR3aa: CASSLRDRGYEQYF
CDR3nt: TGTGCCAGCAGCCTCCGGGACAGGGGCTACGAGCAGTACTTC

abundance: -
d_gene: TRBD2
j_gene: TRBJ2-1
v_gene: TRBV27
CDR3aa: CASSFAGTSGSYNEQFF
CDR3nt: TGTGCCAGCAGTTTTGCTGGGACTAGCGGTTCCTACAATGAGCAGTTCTTC

abundance: -
d_gene: TRBD2
j_gene: TRBJ2-6
v_gene: TRBV19
CDR3aa: CASSDVAGAPSGANVLTF
CDR3nt: TGTGCCAGTAGTGACGTAGCGGGAGCCCCCTCTGGGGCCAACGTCCTGACTTTC

abundance: -
d_gene: TRBD2
j_gene: TRBJ2-5
v_gene: TRBV30
CDR3aa: CAWSRGLAEGGETQYF
CDR3nt: TGTGCCTGGAGCCGAGGACTAGCGGAAGGAGGGGAGACCCAGTACTTC

abundance: -
d_gene: TRBD2
j_gene: TRBJ2-1
v_gene: TRBV5-6
CDR3aa: CASSLLFQRESSYNEQFF
CDR3nt: TGTGCCAGCAGCTTGCTTTTTCAGCGGGAGAGCTCCTACAATGAGCAGTTCTTC

abundance: once
d_gene: TRBD1
j_gene: TRBJ1-2
v_gene: TRBV9
CDR3aa: CASRAGQGVRGYTF
CDR3nt: TGTGCCAGCAGAGCGGGACAGGGGGTGCGGGGCTACACCTTC

abundance: -
d_gene: -
j_gene: TRBJ2-1
v_gene: TRBV29-1
CDR3aa: CSVERRDEQFF
CDR3nt: TGCAGCGTTGAGAGGAGGGATGAGCAGTTCTTC

abundance: -
d_gene: -
j_gene: TRBJ1-1
v_gene: TRBV6-5
CDR3aa: CASTSSGAMNTEAFF
CDR3nt: TGTGCCAGCACTTCCTCGGGGGCGATGAACACTGAAGCTTTCTTT

abundance: -
d_gene: TRBD2
j_gene: TRBJ2-2
v_gene: TRBV5-5
CDR3aa: CASSLGVLLAGGAGELFF
CDR3nt: TGTGCCAGCAGCTTGGGGGTCTTGTTAGCGGGAGGAGCCGGGGAGCTGTTTTTT

abundance: -
d_gene: TRBD2
j_gene: TRBJ2-7
v_gene: TRBV6-5
CDR3aa: CASSEPGLALSEQYF
CDR3nt: TGTGCCAGCAGCGAGCCGGGACTAGCGCTAAGTGAGCAGTACTTC

abundance: -
d_gene: -
j_gene: TRBJ1-4
v_gene: TRBV7-9
CDR3aa: CASSYHRETYEKLFF
CDR3nt: TGTGCCAGCAGCTACCACCGGGAGACTTATGAAAAACTGTTTTTT

abundance: once
d_gene: TRBD2
j_gene: TRBJ2-7
v_gene: TRBV15
CDR3aa: CATSRGLAGVSYEQYF
CDR3nt: TGTGCCACCAGCAGAGGGCTAGCGGGGGTCTCCTACGAGCAGTACTTC

abundance: -
d_gene: TRBD2
j_gene: TRBJ2-2
v_gene: TRBV29-1
CDR3aa: CSVGTSGPNTGELFF
CDR3nt: TGCAGCGTGGGGACTAGCGGGCCGAACACCGGGGAGCTGTTTTTT

abundance: -
d_gene: TRBD1
j_gene: TRBJ1-3
v_gene: TRBV24-1
CDR3aa: CATSDGDRSSGNTIYF
CDR3nt: TGTGCCACCAGTGATGGGGACAGGAGCTCTGGAAACACCATATATTTT

abundance: few
d_gene: TRBD2
j_gene: TRBJ2-5
v_gene: TRBV6-5
CDR3aa: CASVGGGQETQYF
CDR3nt: TGTGCCAGCGTGGGGGGGGGACAAGAGACCCAGTACTTC

abundance: -
d_gene: TRBD2
j_gene: TRBJ2-5
v_gene: TRBV7-2
CDR3aa: CASSLRWREAEETQYF
CDR3nt: TGTGCCAGCAGCTTAAGGTGGCGGGAGGCCGAAGAGACCCAGTACTTC

abundance: -
d_gene: -
j_gene: TRBJ2-7
v_gene: TRBV7-8
CDR3aa: CASSLILSYEQYF
CDR3nt: TGTGCCAGCAGCTTAATACTCTCCTACGAGCAGTACTTC

abundance: once
d_gene: TRBD2
j_gene: TRBJ2-1
v_gene: TRBV19
CDR3aa: CASNKPQLAGTMNEQFF
CDR3nt: TGTGCCAGTAACAAGCCTCAACTAGCGGGAACTATGAATGAGCAGTTCTTC

abundance: -
d_gene: -
j_gene: TRBJ1-1
v_gene: TRBV12-3/TRBV12-4
CDR3aa: CASRLRGFEAFF
CDR3nt: TGTGCCAGCAGGCTCAGGGGTTTTGAAGCTTTCTTT